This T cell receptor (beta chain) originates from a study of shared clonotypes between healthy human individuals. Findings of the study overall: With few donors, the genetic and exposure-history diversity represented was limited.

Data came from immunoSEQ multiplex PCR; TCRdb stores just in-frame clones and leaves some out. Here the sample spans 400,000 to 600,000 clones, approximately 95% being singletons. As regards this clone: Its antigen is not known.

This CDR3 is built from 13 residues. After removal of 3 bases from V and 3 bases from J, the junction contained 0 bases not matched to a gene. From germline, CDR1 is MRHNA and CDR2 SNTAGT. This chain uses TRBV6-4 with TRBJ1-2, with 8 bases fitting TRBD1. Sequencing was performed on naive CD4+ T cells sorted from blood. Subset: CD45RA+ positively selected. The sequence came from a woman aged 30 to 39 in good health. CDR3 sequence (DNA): TGTGCCAGCAGTGAGGGACAGGACTATGGCTACACCTTC. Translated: CASSEGQDYGYTF.